These T cell receptor beta chains were read from a single sample in a study of T cells in localized non-small cell lung cancer. The assay was immunoSEQ multiplex PCR, and TCRdb's table has in-frame clones only and misses some. The repertoire consists of approximately 30,000 clones, with approximately 80% occurring once and the leading ten covering about 36%. This specimen was peripheral blood, taken before any cancer treatment. The receptors here all came from a male donor older than 55 with stage II squamous cell lung carcinoma. CDR3s include the opening cysteine and the closing phenylalanine or tryptophan. Each record gives: V gene, CDR3 length, clone size, J gene, D gene, CDR3 protein, CDR3 DNA. The D gene is left open where the match is weak. Clone size, where shown, is once, few, many, or a class for clones that have expanded.

TRBV11-2	15	medium-sized	TRBJ2-1	-	CASSADISSYNEQFF	TGTGCCAGCAGCGCGGACATAAGCTCCTACAATGAGCAGTTCTTC
TRBV25-1	13	once	TRBJ2-1	-	CASSGTRWGEQFF	TGTGCCAGCAGTGGGACACGATGGGGTGAGCAGTTCTTC
TRBV6-1	15	-	TRBJ2-1	TRBD1	CASSIRTGAYNEQFF	TGTGCCAGCAGTATTCGGACAGGGGCCTACAATGAGCAGTTCTTC
TRBV7-6	14	-	TRBJ2-5	-	CASSPSGRGFAQYF	TGTGCCAGCAGCCCCAGTGGGAGGGGGTTTGCCCAGTACTTC
TRBV2	15	-	TRBJ1-1	TRBD1	CASSSQQGARFEAFF	TGTGCCAGCAGTAGTCAACAGGGGGCGCGTTTTGAAGCTTTCTTT
TRBV6-5	14	-	TRBJ1-2	-	CASSYSKGNYGYTF	TGTGCCAGCAGTTACTCGAAGGGGAACTATGGCTACACCTTC
TRBV6-1	12	-	TRBJ1-1	-	CASSDSHTEAFF	TGTGCCAGCAGTGACAGCCACACTGAAGCTTTCTTT
TRBV4-3	15	-	TRBJ2-3	-	CASSQDPGGPDTQYF	TGCGCCAGCAGCCAAGATCCCGGTGGCCCAGATACGCAGTATTTT
TRBV6-5	12	medium-sized	TRBJ2-1	-	CATLTQGFEQFF	TGTGCCACCCTAACCCAGGGCTTTGAGCAGTTCTTC
TRBV19	12	-	TRBJ2-5	-	CASRDRLETQYF	TGTGCCAGTAGGGACCGATTGGAGACCCAGTACTTC
TRBV7-2	13	-	TRBJ1-2	TRBD1	CASTTDRGGGYTF	TGTGCCAGCACCACGGACAGGGGTGGTGGCTACACCTTC
TRBV19	14	-	TRBJ1-6	-	CASRPTGPPFPLHF	TGTGCCAGTAGGCCTACAGGGCCACCTTTCCCCCTCCACTTT
TRBV2	14	once	TRBJ1-3	-	CASSDSGIGNTIYF	TGTGCCAGCAGTGACTCAGGGATTGGAAACACCATATATTTT
TRBV28	13	few	TRBJ1-2	-	CASSFGLGYGYTF	TGTGCCAGCAGTTTTGGCCTGGGGTATGGCTACACCTTC
TRBV6-5	16	-	TRBJ1-4	TRBD1	CASSYSFTGVNEKLFF	TGTGCCAGCAGTTACTCGTTCACAGGGGTTAATGAAAAACTGTTTTTT
TRBV6-1	13	-	TRBJ1-1	-	CASSPGPNTEAFF	TGTGCCAGCAGCCCTGGGCCGAACACTGAAGCTTTCTTT
TRBV6-1	17	-	TRBJ2-1	-	CASSGRGTATLYNEQFF	TGTGCCAGCAGTGGCCGGGGGACCGCAACTCTTTACAATGAGCAGTTCTTC
TRBV27	13	-	TRBJ2-7	-	CASSFNGPYEQYF	TGTGCCAGCAGTTTCAACGGTCCCTACGAGCAGTACTTC
TRBV14	16	-	TRBJ2-5	TRBD1	CASSQDPAGGRETQYF	TGTGCCAGCAGCCAAGATCCGGCAGGGGGTAGAGAGACCCAGTACTTC
TRBV5-4	14	-	TRBJ2-2	-	CASSFTGNTGELFF	TGTGCCAGCAGCTTTACGGGGAACACCGGGGAGCTGTTTTTT
TRBV15	15	-	TRBJ2-1	TRBD1	CATSTRTGSNNEQFF	TGTGCCACCAGCACCAGGACAGGGAGCAACAATGAGCAGTTCTTC
TRBV30	14	many	TRBJ1-3	-	CAWAGSRTLNTIYF	TGTGCCTGGGCAGGATCCCGGACCTTAAACACCATATATTTT
TRBV6-5	14	medium-sized	TRBJ1-5	-	CASSYQDGNQPQHF	TGTGCCAGCAGTTACCAGGACGGAAATCAGCCCCAGCATTTT
TRBV5-6	17	-	TRBJ2-2	TRBD1	CASSRTGTGVPTGELFF	TGTGCCAGCAGCCGTACCGGGACAGGAGTACCCACCGGGGAGCTGTTTTTT
TRBV5-8	15	few	TRBJ2-6	-	CASSTDRSGANVLTF	TGTGCCAGCAGCACCGACAGATCTGGGGCCAACGTCCTGACTTTC
TRBV2	13	-	TRBJ2-1	-	CASSEDRANEQFF	TGTGCCAGCAGTGAAGATCGGGCCAATGAGCAGTTCTTC
TRBV11-3	15	-	TRBJ2-2	-	CASSRTASNTGELFF	TGTGCCAGCAGCCGGACAGCCTCGAACACCGGGGAGCTGTTTTTT
TRBV6-1	16	once	TRBJ2-1	TRBD2	CASSETSDPQYNEQFF	TGTGCCAGCAGCGAAACTAGCGATCCTCAATACAATGAGCAGTTCTTC
TRBV2	13	-	TRBJ1-2	-	CASSEGQDYGYTF	TGTGCCAGCAGTGAGGGGCAGGACTATGGCTACACCTTC
TRBV5-5	17	-	TRBJ2-3	TRBD2	CASSLALERGRLHTQYF	TGTGCCAGCAGCTTGGCCCTCGAACGCGGGAGGTTACATACGCAGTATTTT
TRBV10-3	15	once	TRBJ1-1	TRBD1	CAISVNQGANTEAFF	TGTGCCATCAGTGTAAATCAGGGGGCGAACACTGAAGCTTTCTTT
TRBV19	15	large	TRBJ1-4	-	CASRTGRNENEKLFF	TGTGCCAGTAGAACAGGGCGGAATGAGAATGAAAAACTGTTTTTT
TRBV30	19	-	TRBJ2-1	TRBD2	CACPILAGPFLYGGDEQFF	TGTGCCTGTCCCATACTAGCGGGTCCTTTCCTTTATGGTGGCGATGAGCAGTTCTTC
TRBV7-6	15	-	TRBJ2-1	TRBD2	CASSVTSGSYNEQFF	TGTGCCAGCAGCGTGACTAGCGGGAGCTACAATGAGCAGTTCTTC